Detailed here is one T cell receptor (beta chain). The PCR had 60 Vbeta and 13 Jbeta primers. Measured with immunoSEQ multiplex PCR; TCRdb has only the in-frame clones, and not every one. Of 150,000 to 200,000 clones detected, almost 80% appear once; the ten largest clones hold around 0.97%. The sample originates from a study of cytomegalovirus exposure and HLA in healthy donors. Turning to the study itself: There were approximately 400 genotyped donors. Of these, roughly 82% fell in the genetic ancestry cluster associated with self-reported Caucasian donors.

Trimming shortened V by 4 bases and J by 14 bases, and 13 bases separated the two germline ends. Looked up from germline, CDR1 is MNHNS and CDR2 is SASEGT. This CDR3 comprises 11 residues. The clonotype comes from a woman between 50 and 59 years old in good health and CMV-seropositive. The sample was PBMCs. The chain is built from TRBV6-1 and TRBJ2-3; D gene unclear. CDR3 sequence: CASSVDRTGYF. The CDR3 DNA reads as TGTGCCAGCAGTGTAGACCGCACGGGGTATTTT.